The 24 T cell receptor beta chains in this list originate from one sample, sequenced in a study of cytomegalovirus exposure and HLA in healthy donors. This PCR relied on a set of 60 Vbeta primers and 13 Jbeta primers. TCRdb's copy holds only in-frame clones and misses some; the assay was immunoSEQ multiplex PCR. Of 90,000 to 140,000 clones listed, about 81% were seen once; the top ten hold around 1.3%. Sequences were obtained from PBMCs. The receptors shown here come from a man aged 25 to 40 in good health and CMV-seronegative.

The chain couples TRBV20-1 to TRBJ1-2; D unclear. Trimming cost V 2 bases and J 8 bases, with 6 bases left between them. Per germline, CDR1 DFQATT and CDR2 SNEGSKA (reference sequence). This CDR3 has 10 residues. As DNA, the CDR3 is TGCAGTGCTAGATTCCAGGGCTACACCTTC. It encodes CSARFQGYTF.

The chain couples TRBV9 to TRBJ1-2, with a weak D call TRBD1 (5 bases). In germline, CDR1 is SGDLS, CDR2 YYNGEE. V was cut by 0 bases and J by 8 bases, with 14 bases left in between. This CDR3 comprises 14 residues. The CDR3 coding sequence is TGTGCCAGCAGCGTAGTAGGGCAGGGAATCGGCTACACCTTC. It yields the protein CASSVVGQGIGYTF.

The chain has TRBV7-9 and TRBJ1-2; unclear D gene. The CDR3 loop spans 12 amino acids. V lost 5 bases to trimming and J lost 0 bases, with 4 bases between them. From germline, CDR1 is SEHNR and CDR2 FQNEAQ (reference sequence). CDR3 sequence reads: CASSPANYGYTF. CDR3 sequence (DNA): TGTGCCAGCAGCCCAGCTAACTATGGCTACACCTTC.

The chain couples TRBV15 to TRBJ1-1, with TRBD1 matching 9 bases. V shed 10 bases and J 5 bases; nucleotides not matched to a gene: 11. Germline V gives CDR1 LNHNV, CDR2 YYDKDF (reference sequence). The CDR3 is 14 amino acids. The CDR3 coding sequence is TGTGCCATCCGGACCACAGGGGGCAGGACTGAAGCTTTCTTT. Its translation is CAIRTTGGRTEAFF.

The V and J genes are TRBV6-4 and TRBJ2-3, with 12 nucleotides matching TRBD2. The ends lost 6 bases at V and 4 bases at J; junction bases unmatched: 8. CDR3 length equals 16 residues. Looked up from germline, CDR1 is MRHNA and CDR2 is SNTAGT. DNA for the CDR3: TGTGCCAGCAGCGAGACTAGCGGGAGTTCCTCAGATACGCAGTATTTT. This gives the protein CASSETSGSSSDTQYF.

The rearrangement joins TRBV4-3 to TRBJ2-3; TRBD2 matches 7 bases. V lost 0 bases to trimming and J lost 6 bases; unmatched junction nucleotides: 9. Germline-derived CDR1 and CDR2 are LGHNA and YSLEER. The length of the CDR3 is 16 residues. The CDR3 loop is CASSQEGRGVADTQYF. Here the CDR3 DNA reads TGCGCCAGCAGCCAAGAAGGCCGGGGGGTCGCGGATACGCAGTATTTT.

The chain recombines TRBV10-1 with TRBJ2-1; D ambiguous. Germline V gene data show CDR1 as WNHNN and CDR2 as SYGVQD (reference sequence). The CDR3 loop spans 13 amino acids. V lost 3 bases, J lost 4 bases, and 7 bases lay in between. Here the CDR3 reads CASSDSLYNEQFF. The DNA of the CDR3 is TGCGCCAGCAGTGATTCACTTTACAATGAGCAGTTCTTC.

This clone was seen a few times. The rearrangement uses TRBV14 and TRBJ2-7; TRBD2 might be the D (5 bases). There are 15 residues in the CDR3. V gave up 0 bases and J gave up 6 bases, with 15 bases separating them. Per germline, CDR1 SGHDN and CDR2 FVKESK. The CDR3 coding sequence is TGTGCCAGCAGCCAAGATAGTACGAGGCGGGCCGAGCAGTACTTC. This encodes CASSQDSTRRAEQYF.

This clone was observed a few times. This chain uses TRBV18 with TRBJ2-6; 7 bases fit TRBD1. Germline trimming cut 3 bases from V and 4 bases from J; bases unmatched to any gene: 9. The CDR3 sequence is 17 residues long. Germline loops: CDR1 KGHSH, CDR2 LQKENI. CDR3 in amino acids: CASSPSATGRGANVLTF. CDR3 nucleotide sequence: TGTGCCAGCTCACCCTCCGCGACAGGGCGGGGGGCCAACGTCCTGACTTTC.

DNA for the CDR3: TGTGCCTGGACGTCTGCGGGGGGCACAGATACGCAGTATTTT. Encoded protein: CAWTSAGGTDTQYF. The chain is built from TRBV2 and TRBJ2-3; 7 bases align to TRBD2. V shed 11 bases and J 1 base; nucleotides not matched to a gene: 9. Germline V gives CDR1 SNHLY, CDR2 FYNNEI. This CDR3 comprises 14 residues.

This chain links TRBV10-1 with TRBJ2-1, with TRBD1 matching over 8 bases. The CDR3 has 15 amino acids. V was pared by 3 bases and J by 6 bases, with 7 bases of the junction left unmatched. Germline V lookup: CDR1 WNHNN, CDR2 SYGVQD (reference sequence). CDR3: CASSDRQGASNEQFF. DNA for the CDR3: TGCGCCAGCAGTGATCGGCAGGGGGCGTCCAATGAGCAGTTCTTC.

The CDR3 protein is CASSSPLAGGPRRTDTQYF. CDR3 nucleotide sequence: TGCGCCAGCAGCTCCCCCCTAGCGGGAGGACCAAGACGCACAGATACGCAGTATTTT. The chain has TRBV5-1 and TRBJ2-3; 11 bases match TRBD2. CDR1 and CDR2 from the germline V gene are SGHRS and YFSETQ. With 3 bases clipped from V and 1 base from J, the junction kept 13 bases outside the gene matches. The CDR3 sequence is 19 residues long. Based on the CDR3 plus reference TRBV5-1 and TRBJ2-3, the full variable domain is KAGVTQTPRYLIKTRGQQVTLSCSPISGHRSVSWYQQTPGQGLQFLFEYFSETQRNKGNFPGRFSGRQFSNSRSEMNVSTLELGDSALYLCASSSPLAGGPRRTDTQYFGPGTRLTVL.

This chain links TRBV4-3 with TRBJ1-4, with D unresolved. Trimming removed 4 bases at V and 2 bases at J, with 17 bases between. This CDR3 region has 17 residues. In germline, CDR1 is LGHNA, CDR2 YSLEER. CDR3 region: CASSRYLYRETNEKLFF. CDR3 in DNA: TGCGCCAGCAGCCGTTACCTGTATAGGGAGACTAATGAAAAACTGTTTTTT.

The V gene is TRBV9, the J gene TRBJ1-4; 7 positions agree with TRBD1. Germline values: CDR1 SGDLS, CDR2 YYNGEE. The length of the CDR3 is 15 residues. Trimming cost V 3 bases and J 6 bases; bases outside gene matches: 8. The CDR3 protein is CASSAPGGSDEKLFF. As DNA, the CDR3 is TGTGCCAGCAGCGCTCCAGGGGGAAGTGATGAAAAACTGTTTTTT.

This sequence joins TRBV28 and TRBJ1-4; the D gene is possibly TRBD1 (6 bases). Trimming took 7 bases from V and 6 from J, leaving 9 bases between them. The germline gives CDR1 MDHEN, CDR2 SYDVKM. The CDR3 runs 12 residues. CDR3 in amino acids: CASKGDDEKLFF. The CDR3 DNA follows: TGTGCCAGCAAGGGGGACGATGAAAAACTGTTTTTT.

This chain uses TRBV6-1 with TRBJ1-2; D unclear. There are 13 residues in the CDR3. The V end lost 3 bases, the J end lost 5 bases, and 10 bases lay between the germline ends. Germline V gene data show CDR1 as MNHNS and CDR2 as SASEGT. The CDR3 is CASSDPRYYGYTF. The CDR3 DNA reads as TGTGCCAGCAGTGACCCCAGATATTATGGCTACACCTTC.

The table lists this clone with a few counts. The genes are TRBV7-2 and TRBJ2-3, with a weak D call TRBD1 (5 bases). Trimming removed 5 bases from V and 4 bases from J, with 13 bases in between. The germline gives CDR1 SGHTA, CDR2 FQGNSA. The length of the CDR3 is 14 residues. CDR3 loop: CASSPGQFPDTQYF. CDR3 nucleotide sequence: TGTGCCAGCAGCCCTGGACAATTTCCAGATACGCAGTATTTT.

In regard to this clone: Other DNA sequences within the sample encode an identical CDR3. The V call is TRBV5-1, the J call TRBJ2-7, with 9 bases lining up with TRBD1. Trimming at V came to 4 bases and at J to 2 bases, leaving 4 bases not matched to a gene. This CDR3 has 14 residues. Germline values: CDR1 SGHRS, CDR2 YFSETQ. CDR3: CASSKDRGPYEQYF. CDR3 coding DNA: TGCGCCAGCAGCAAGGACAGGGGCCCCTACGAGCAGTACTTC.

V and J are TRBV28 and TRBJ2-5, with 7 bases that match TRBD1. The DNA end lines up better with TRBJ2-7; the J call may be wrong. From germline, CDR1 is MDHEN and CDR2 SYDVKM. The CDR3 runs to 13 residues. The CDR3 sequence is CASIRQGDYEQYF. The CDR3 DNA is TGTGCCAGCATAAGACAGGGCGACTACGAGCAGTACTTC.

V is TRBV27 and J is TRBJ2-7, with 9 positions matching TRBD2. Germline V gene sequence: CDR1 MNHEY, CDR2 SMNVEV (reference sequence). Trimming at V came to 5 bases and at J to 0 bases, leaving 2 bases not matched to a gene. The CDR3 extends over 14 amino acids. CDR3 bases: TGTGCCAGCAGTCTAGCGGGGAACTCCTACGAGCAGTACTTC. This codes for CASSLAGNSYEQYF.

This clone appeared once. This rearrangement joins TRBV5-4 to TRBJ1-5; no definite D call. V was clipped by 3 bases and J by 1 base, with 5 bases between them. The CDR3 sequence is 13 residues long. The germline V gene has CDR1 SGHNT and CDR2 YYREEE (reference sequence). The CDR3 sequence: CASSWESNQPQHF. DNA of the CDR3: TGTGCCAGCAGCTGGGAGAGCAATCAGCCCCAGCATTTT.

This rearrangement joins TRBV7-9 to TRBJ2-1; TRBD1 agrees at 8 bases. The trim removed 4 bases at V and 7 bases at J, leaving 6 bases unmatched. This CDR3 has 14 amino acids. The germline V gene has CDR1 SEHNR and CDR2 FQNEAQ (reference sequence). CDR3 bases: TGTGCCAGCAGCTCCCAGGGGGCCGGTAATGAGCAGTTCTTC. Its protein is CASSSQGAGNEQFF. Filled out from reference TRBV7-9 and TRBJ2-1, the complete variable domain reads DTGVSQNPRHKITKRGQNVTFRCDPISEHNRLYWYRQTLGQGPEFLTYFQNEAQLEKSRLLSDRFSAERPKGSFSTLEIQRTEQGDSAMYLCASSSQGAGNEQFFGPGTRLTVL.

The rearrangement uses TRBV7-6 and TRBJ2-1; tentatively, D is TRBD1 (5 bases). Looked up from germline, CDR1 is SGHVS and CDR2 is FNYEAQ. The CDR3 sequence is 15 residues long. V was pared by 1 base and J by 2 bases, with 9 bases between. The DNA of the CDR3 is TGTGCCAGCAGCTTAGGGCAGGGTGCCTACAATGAGCAGTTCTTC. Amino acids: CASSLGQGAYNEQFF.

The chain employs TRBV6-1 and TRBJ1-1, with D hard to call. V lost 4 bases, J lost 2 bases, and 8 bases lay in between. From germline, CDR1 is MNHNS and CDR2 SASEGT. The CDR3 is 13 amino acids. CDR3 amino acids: CASSVQINTEAFF. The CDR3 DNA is TGTGCCAGCAGTGTCCAGATTAACACTGAAGCTTTCTTT.